This note documents a single T cell receptor beta chain sequence. CDR1 SQVTM and CDR2 ANQGSEA come from the germline V gene. The length of the CDR3 is 11 residues. Between the trimmed V and J ends, which lost 5 bases and 8 bases, there was a span of 12 bases. MiXCR, applied by TCRdb to the RT-PCR reads, yields one record per CDR3 protein. The sample holds almost 700,000 distinct CDR3 sequences, 13% to 15% seen once. The clonotype was recovered from a female donor in good health, serving as a healthy control. The chain uses TRBV29-1 and TRBJ1-2; D gene ambiguous. The material sequenced was memory CD4+ T cells from blood. This CDR3 is CSVQSAGGYTF. The CDR3 nucleotides are TGCAGCGTTCAGTCGGCGGGGGGCTACACCTTC.